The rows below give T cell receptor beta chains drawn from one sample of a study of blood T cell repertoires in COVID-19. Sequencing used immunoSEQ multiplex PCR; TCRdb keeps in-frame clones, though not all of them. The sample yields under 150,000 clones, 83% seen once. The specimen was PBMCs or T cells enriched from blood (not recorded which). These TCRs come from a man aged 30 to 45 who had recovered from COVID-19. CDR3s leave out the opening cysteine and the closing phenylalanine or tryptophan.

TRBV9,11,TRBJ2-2,ASSLISTGELF
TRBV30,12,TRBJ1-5,AWSVQGGGQPQH
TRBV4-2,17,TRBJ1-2,ASSYPGQGSETLNYGYT
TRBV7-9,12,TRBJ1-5,ASSRREFGEPQH
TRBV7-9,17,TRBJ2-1,ASSLGNPGGPSSYNEQF
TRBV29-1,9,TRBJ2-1,SVQRGGGSF
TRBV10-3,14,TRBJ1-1,AISDPWGQGNTEAF
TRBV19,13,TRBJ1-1,ASSFYRATGTEAF
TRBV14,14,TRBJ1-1,ASSPFTGAVNTEAF
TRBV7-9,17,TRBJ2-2,ASSLAGTSGSSNTGELF
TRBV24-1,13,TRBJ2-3,ATSDPREGEDTQY
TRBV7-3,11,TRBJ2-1,ASSLSGNNEQF
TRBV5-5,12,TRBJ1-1,ASSLNSLNTEAF
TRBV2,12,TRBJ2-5,ASARGGFQETQY
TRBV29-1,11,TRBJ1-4,SVLGQGSEKLF
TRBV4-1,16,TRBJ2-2,ASSLQTPGHLNTGELF
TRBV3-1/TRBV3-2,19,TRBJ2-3,ASSQDPLLAGVPASTDTQY
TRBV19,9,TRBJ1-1,ASTLNTEAF
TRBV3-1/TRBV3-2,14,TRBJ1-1,ASSQDYDRRNTEAF
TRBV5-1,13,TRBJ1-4,ASSSTGQTNEKLF
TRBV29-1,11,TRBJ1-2,SVVGAGIYGYT
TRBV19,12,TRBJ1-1,ANSRTGANTEAF
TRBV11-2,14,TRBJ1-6,ASSSGTGLNNSPLH
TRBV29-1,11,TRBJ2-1,SGLGQGYNEQF
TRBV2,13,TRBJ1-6,ASSEIQGLNSPLH
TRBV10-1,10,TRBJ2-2,ASSLEGGELF
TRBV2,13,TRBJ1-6,ASRADGTANSPLH
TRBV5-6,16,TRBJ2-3,ASSLALWSSDDADTQY
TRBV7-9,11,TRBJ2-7,ASSFDTGSEQY
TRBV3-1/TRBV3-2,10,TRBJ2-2,ASSHLTGELF
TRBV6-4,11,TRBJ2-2,ASRDQNTGELF
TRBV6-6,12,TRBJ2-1,ASRGDISYNEQF
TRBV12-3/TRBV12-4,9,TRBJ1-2,ASSPGQGST
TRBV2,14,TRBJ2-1,ASRRLTSGAYNEQF
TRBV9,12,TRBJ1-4,ASSPPGQGEKLF
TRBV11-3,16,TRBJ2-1,ASSTGTSGGESYNEQF
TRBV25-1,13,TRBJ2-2,ASLSGVPNTGELF
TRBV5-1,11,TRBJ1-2,ASSWDTNYGYT
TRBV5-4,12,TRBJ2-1,ASSNNLNVDEQF
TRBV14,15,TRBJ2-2,ASSQGGRALDTGELF
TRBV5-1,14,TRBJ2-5,ASSFVTSGGRETQY
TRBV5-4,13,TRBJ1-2,ASSETELGNYGYT